The entry that follows covers one T cell receptor (beta chain) sequence. Germline loops: CDR1 KGHDR, CDR2 SFDVKD. This CDR3 spans 13 amino acids. V was cut by 9 bases and J by 2 bases, with 12 bases left in between. The data were produced by immunoSEQ multiplex PCR, yet TCRdb's version contains in-frame clones alone and is incomplete. Of over 20,000 clones listed, around nine tenths are singletons. This entry is derived from a study of T cell responses to AZD1222 COVID-19 vaccine. Combined were second doses at about 4 or about 12 weeks. The receptor's source is an adult who received the AZD1222 COVID-19 vaccine. This sample comprised peripheral blood, obtained 28 days after the second AZD1222 dose. The chain couples TRBV24-1 to TRBJ1-2, with a possible D match to TRBD1 (5 bases). CDR3 amino acids: CATSWGSNYGYTF. CDR3 DNA: TGTGCCACCTCCTGGGGGTCAAACTATGGCTACACCTTC.